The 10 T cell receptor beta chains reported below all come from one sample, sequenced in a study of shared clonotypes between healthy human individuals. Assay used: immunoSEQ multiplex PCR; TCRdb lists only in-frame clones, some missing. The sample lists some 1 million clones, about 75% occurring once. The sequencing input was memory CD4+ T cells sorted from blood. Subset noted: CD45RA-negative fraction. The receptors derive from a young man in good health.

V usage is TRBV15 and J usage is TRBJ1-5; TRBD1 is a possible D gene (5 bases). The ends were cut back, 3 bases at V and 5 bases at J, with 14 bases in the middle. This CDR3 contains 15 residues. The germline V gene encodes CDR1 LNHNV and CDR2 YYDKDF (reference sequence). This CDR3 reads CATSSQGRGDQPQHF. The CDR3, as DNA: TGTGCCACCAGCAGCCAGGGAAGAGGGGATCAGCCCCAGCATTTT. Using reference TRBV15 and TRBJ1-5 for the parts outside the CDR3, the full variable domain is DAMVIQNPRYQVTQFGKPVTLSCSQTLNHNVMYWYQQKSSQAPKLLFHYYDKDFNNEADTPDNFQSRRPNTSFCFLDIRSPGLGDTAMYLCATSSQGRGDQPQHFGDGTRLSIL.

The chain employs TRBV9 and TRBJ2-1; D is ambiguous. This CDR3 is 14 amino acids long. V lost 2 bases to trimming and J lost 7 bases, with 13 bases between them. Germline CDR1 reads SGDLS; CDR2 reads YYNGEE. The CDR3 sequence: CASSVASHLNEQFF. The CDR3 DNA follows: TGTGCCAGCAGCGTCGCCAGTCACTTGAATGAGCAGTTCTTC. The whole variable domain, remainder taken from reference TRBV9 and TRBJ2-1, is DSGVTQTPKHLITATGQRVTLRCSPRSGDLSVYWYQQSLDQGLQFLIQYYNGEERAKGNILERFSAQQFPDLHSELNLSSLELGDSALYFCASSVASHLNEQFFGPGTRLTVL.

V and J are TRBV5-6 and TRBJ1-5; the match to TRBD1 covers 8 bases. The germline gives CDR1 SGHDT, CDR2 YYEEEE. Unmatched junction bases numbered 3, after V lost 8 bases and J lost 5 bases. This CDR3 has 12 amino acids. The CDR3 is CARTGADQPQHF. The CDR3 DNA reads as TGTGCCAGGACAGGGGCGGATCAGCCCCAGCATTTT.

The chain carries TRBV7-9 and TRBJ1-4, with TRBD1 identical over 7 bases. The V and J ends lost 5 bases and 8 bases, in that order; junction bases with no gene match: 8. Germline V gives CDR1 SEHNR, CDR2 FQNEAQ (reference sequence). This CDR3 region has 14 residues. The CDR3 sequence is CASSKMSGGEKLFF. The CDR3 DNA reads TGTGCCAGCAGCAAGATGTCAGGGGGAGAAAAACTGTTTTTT.

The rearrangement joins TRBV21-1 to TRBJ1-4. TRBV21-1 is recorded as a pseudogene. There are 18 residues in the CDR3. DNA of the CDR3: TGTGCCAGCAGCAAAGCCCGGGCCGTCGGTCGGTCGGATGAAAAACTGTTTTTT. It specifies CASSKARAVGRSDEKLFF.

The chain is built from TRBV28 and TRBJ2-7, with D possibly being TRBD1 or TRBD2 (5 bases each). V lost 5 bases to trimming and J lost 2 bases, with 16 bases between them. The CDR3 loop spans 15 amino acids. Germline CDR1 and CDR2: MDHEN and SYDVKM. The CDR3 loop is CASSPMGPVTYEQYF. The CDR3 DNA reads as TGTGCCAGCAGTCCGATGGGACCAGTAACCTACGAGCAGTACTTC.

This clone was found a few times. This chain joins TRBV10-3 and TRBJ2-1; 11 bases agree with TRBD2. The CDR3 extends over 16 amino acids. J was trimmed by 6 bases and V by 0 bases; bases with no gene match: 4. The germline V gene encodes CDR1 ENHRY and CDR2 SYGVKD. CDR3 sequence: CAISESVLAGVNEQFF. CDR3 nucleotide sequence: TGTGCCATCAGTGAGTCGGTACTAGCGGGAGTCAATGAGCAGTTCTTC.

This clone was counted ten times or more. CDR3: CARSLQRESEEQYF. As DNA, the CDR3 is TGTGCCAGAAGCTTGCAGCGGGAGTCGGAAGAGCAGTACTTC. The chain combines TRBV5-3 with TRBJ2-7; TRBD2 agrees at 8 bases. TRBV5-3 is given ORF status, its function remaining uncertain. This CDR3 is built from 14 residues. Trimming removed 1 base from V and 7 bases from J; junction bases left unmatched: 7.

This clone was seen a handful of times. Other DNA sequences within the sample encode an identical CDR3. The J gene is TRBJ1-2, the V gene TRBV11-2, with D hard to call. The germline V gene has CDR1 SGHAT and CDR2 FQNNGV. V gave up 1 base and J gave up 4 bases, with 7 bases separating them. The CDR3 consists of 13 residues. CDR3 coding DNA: TGTGCCAGCAGCTTAGGAGAGGGCTATGGCTACACCTTC. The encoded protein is CASSLGEGYGYTF.

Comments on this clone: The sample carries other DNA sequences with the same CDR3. The CDR3 is CASSRLAGGYEQYF. DNA for the CDR3: TGTGCCAGCAGCAGACTAGCGGGAGGCTACGAGCAGTACTTC. The chain recombines TRBV6-5 with TRBJ2-7, with TRBD2 identical over 13 bases. Unmatched junction bases numbered 2, after V lost 6 bases and J lost 3 bases. This CDR3 comprises 14 residues. From germline, CDR1 is MNHEY and CDR2 SVGAGI.